A selection of T cell receptor beta chains follows, all from one sample in a study of T cell responses to AZD1222 COVID-19 vaccine. Clones were read by immunoSEQ multiplex PCR, and TCRdb kept only the in-frame ones, dropping some. The sample records 110,000 to 150,000 clones, 70% to 90% being singletons. The sample here was peripheral blood, taken on day 0 of AZD1222 vaccination. The receptors originated from an adult in good health. Each CDR3 is given with its conserved first and last residue. The D gene is left open where the match is weak. The listing skips clone size in some rows; elsewhere it reads once, few, many or a size class.

abundance,d_gene,j_gene,v_gene,CDR3aa,CDR3nt
.,.,TRBJ1-2,TRBV29-1,CSVNWGGYGYTF,TGCAGCGTTAATTGGGGAGGCTATGGCTACACCTTC
.,.,TRBJ2-1,TRBV24-1,CATSDQGVSYNEQFF,TGTGCCACCAGTGACCAGGGTGTATCGTACAATGAGCAGTTCTTC
once,TRBD2,TRBJ2-1,TRBV12-5,CASGLGASGPYNEQFF,TGTGCTAGTGGTTTGGGGGCTAGCGGACCTTACAATGAGCAGTTCTTC
.,.,TRBJ1-1,TRBV9,CASSARASGDTEAFF,TGTGCCAGCAGCGCGCGGGCCTCCGGCGACACTGAAGCTTTCTTT
.,TRBD1,TRBJ1-5,TRBV30,CAWSVPGGSQPQHF,TGTGCCTGGAGTGTTCCAGGGGGCAGCCAGCCCCAGCATTTT
.,.,TRBJ1-2,TRBV6-5,CASSYGRIGYGYTF,TGTGCCAGCAGTTACGGGAGAATTGGGTATGGCTACACCTTC
.,.,TRBJ2-7,TRBV28,CASSNYEQYF,TGTGCCAGCAGTAATTACGAGCAGTACTTC
.,.,TRBJ2-1,TRBV4-1,CASSQEGRTYNEQFF,TGCGCCAGCAGCCAAGAGGGACGGACCTACAATGAGCAGTTCTTC
.,.,TRBJ1-3,TRBV7-9,CASSSDSTAGNTIYF,TGTGCCAGCAGCTCGGACAGCACGGCTGGAAACACCATATATTTT
.,.,TRBJ1-1,TRBV29-1,CSVVRAGHSASEAFF,TGCAGCGTTGTTCGGGCGGGACATTCGGCCAGTGAAGCTTTCTTT
.,.,TRBJ1-5,TRBV19,CASSIDQGKNQHF,TGTGCCAGTAGTATAGATCAGGGGAAAAACCAGCATTTT
.,TRBD1,TRBJ1-4,TRBV7-2,CASSLVQGGNEKLFF,TGTGCCAGCAGCTTAGTCCAGGGGGGAAATGAAAAACTGTTTTTT
.,.,TRBJ1-5,TRBV24-1,CATSEGRHNQPQHF,TGTGCCACCAGTGAGGGACGGCACAATCAGCCCCAGCATTTT
.,TRBD1,TRBJ1-1,TRBV27,CASSPRQGLNTEAFF,TGTGCCAGCAGTCCACGACAGGGGCTGAACACTGAAGCTTTCTTT
few,.,TRBJ1-5,TRBV27,CASSLRDSNQPQHF,TGTGCCAGCAGTTTGAGGGATAGCAATCAGCCCCAGCATTTT
.,.,TRBJ1-1,TRBV27,CASMRVRNTEAFF,TGTGCCAGCATGCGGGTTCGGAACACTGAAGCTTTCTTT
.,.,TRBJ1-5,TRBV30,CAWSSAGGEPQHF,TGTGCCTGGAGTAGCGCAGGCGGGGAGCCCCAGCATTTT
.,.,TRBJ1-2,TRBV5-6,CASSLYSGDYGYTF,TGTGCCAGCAGCTTGTATTCGGGGGACTATGGCTACACCTTC